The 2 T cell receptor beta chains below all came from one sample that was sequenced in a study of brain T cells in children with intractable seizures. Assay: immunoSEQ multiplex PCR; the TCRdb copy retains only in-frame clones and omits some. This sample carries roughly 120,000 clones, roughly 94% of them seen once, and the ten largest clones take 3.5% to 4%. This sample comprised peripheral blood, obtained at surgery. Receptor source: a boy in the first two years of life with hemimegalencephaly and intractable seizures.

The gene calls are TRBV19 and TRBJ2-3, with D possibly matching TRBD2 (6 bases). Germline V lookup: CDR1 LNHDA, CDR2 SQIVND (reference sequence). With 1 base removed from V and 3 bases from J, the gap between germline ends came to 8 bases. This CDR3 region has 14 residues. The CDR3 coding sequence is TGTGCCAGTAGTATAGGCGGGACTACAGATACGCAGTATTTT. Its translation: CASSIGGTTDTQYF.

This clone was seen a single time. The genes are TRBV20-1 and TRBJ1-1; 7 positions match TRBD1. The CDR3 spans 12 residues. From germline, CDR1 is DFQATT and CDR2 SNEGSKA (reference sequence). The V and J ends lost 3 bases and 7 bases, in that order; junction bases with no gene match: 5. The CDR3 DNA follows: TGCAGTGCTAGTACACAGGGGTTTGAAGCTTTCTTT. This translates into CSASTQGFEAFF.